There are a few counts of the clone carrying this T cell receptor beta chain. These data are taken from a study of blood T cell repertoires in COVID-19. Study-wide background: T cells, B-cell-depleted T cells, or PBMCs supplied cDNA or gDNA.

Study processing details: Amplified reference gene primers provided the basis for estimating nucleated cell counts. The table came from immunoSEQ multiplex PCR; TCRdb's copy has only in-frame clones and leaves some out. The V and J calls and the clone size are those of that table, but D and trimming were determined from the DNA. The sample consists of about 180,000 clones, approximately 81% of them appearing once. The CDR3 spans 15 residues. In germline, CDR1 is MGHRA, CDR2 YSYEKL. Trimming stripped 0 bases from V and 10 bases from J, with 13 bases between. The sequence was obtained from a man between 18 and 35 years old with active or convalescent COVID-19. V is TRBV4-1 and J is TRBJ1-6; D not resolved. Sequencing used peripheral blood. The CDR3 nucleotides are TGCGCCAGCAGCCAAGAGAGGGAGCTGAGGTCACCCCTCCACTTT. This gives the protein CASSQERELRSPLHF.